This T cell receptor beta chain is from a study of OX40 agonist ivuxolimab in advanced cancers. TCRdb's table, derived via immunoSEQ multiplex PCR, lists solely in-frame clones and lacks some. The repertoire holds approximately 67,000 clones, approximately 90% seen once, with 2% to 2.5% in the top ten. Trimming removed 4 bases at V and 4 bases at J, with 16 bases between. Germline-derived CDR1 and CDR2 are SGHNT and YENEEA. The CDR3 sequence is 16 residues long. Sequenced here: CD4+ or CD8+ T cells sorted from blood, sampled in a trial of the OX40 agonist ivuxolimab. The TCR was taken from an adult with an advanced solid tumor such as melanoma, head and neck, liver or kidney cancer. V usage is TRBV11-3 and J usage is TRBJ2-2; tentatively, D is TRBD2 (5 bases). CDR3 amino acids: CASSYAALGSTGELFF. In nucleotides, the CDR3 is TGTGCCAGCAGCTACGCAGCACTAGGAAGCACCGGGGAGCTGTTTTTT.